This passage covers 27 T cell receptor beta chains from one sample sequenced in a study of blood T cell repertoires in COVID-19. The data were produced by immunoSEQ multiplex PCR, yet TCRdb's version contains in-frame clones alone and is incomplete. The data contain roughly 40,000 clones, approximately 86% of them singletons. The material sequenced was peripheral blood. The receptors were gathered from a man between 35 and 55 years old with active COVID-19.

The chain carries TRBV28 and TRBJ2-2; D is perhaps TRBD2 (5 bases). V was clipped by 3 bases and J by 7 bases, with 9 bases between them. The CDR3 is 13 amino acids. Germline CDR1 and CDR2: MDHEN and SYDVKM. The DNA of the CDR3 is TGTGCCAGCAGTTTGCCTCGGGACGGGGAGCTGTTTTTT. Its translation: CASSLPRDGELFF.

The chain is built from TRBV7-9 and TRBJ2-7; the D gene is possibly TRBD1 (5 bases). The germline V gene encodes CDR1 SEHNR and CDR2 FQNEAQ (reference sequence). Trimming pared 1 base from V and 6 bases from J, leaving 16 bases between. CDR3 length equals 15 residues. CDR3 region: CASSLDGSQGREQYF. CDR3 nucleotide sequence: TGTGCCAGCAGCTTAGATGGGTCTCAGGGTCGCGAGCAGTACTTC.

The CDR3 bases are TGTGCCAGCAGTTACAGGGAGACCACAGATACGCAGTATTTT. It specifies CASSYRETTDTQYF. The chain recombines TRBV6-5 with TRBJ2-3; possible D gene TRBD2, 5 bases. CDR1 is MNHEY and CDR2 is SVGAGI in the germline V gene. Deletions cut 2 bases from V and 2 bases from J, with 8 bases between. The CDR3 spans 14 residues.

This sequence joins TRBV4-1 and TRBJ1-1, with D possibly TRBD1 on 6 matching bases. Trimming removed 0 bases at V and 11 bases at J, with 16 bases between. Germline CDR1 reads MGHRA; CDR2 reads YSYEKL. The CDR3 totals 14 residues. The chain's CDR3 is CASSQEPQGMMAFF. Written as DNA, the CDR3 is TGCGCCAGCAGCCAAGAGCCACAGGGAATGATGGCTTTCTTT.

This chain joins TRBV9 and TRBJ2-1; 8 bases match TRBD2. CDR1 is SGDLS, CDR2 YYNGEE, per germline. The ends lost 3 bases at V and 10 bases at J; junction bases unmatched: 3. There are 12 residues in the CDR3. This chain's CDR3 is CASSAGGAEQFF. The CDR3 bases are TGTGCCAGCAGCGCGGGGGGGGCGGAGCAGTTCTTC.

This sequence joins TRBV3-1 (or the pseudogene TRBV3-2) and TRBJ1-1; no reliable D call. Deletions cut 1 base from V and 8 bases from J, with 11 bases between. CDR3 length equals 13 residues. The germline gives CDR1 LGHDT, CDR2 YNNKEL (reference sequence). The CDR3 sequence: CASSQGAHSEAFF. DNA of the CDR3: TGTGCCAGCAGCCAAGGGGCTCATTCGGAAGCTTTCTTT.

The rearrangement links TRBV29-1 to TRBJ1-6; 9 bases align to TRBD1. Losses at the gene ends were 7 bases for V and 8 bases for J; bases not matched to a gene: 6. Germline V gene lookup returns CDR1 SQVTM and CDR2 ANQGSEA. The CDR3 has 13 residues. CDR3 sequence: CSGRTGADSPLHF. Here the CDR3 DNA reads TGCAGCGGCCGGACAGGGGCCGATTCACCCCTCCACTTT.

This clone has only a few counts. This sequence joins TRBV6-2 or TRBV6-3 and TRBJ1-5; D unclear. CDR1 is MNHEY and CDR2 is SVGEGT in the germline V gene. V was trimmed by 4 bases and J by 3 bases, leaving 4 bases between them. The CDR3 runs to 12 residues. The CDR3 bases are TGTGCCAGCAGTTCCCACAATCAGCCCCAGCATTTT. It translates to CASSSHNQPQHF.

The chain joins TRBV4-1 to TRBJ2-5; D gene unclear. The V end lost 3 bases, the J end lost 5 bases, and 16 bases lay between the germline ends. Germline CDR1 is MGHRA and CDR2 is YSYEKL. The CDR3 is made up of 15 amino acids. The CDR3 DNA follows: TGCGCCAGCAGCCAGGTATACCGAGCCCTCGAGACCCAGTACTTC. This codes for CASSQVYRALETQYF.

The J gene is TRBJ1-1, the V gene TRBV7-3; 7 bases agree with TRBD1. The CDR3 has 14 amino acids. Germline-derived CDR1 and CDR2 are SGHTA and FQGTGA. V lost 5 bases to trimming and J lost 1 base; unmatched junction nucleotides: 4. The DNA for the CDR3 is TGTGCCAGCAGCCCTGGGACAGCGAACACTGAAGCTTTCTTT. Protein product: CASSPGTANTEAFF.

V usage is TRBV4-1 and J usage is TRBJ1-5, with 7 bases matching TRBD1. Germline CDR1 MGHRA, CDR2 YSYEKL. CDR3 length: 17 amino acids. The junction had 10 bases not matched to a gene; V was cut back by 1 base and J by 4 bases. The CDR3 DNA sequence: TGCGCCAGCAGCCAAGTTCTACAACAGGGGTATAATCAGCCCCAGCATTTT. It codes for CASSQVLQQGYNQPQHF.

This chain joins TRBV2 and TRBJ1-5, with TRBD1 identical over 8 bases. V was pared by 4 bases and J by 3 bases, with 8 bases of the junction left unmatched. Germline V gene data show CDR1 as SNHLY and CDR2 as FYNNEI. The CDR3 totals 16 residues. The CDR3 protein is CASSVGTGAFNQPQHF. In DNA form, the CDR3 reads TGTGCCAGCAGTGTCGGGACAGGTGCCTTCAATCAGCCCCAGCATTTT. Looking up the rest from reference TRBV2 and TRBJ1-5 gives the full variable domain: EPEVTQTPSHQVTQMGQEVILRCVPISNHLYFYWYRQILGQKVEFLVSFYNNEISEKSEIFDDQFSVERPDGSNFTLKIRSTKLEDSAMYFCASSVGTGAFNQPQHFGDGTRLSIL.

Here the CDR3 DNA reads TGTGCCAGCAGTTTGCTGGCGGGAGACTACGAGCAGTACTTC. Its protein is CASSLLAGDYEQYF. V gene TRBV6-5 combines with J gene TRBJ2-7, with TRBD2 matching 7 bases. The CDR3 is made up of 14 amino acids. Germline V gene lookup returns CDR1 MNHEY and CDR2 SVGAGI. V dropped 4 bases and J dropped 3; count of bases not matched to a gene: 6.

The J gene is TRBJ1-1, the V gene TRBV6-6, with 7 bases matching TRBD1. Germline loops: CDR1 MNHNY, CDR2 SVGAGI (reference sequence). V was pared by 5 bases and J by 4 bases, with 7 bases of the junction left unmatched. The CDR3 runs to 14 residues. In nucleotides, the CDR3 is TGTGCCAGCAGTGCAATGAACAGGGGCACTGAAGCTTTCTTT. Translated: CASSAMNRGTEAFF.

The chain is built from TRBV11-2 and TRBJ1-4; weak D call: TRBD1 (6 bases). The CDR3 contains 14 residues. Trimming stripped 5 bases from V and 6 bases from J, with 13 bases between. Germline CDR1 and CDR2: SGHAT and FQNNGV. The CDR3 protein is CASSEDRRYEKLFF. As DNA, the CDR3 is TGTGCCAGCAGCGAAGACAGGCGGTATGAAAAACTGTTTTTT.

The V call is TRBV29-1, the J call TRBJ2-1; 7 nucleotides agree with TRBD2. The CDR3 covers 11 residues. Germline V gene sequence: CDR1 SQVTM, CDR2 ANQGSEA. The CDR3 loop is CAGREIREQFF. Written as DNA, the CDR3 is TGCGCGGGGCGGGAGATCCGTGAGCAGTTCTTC.

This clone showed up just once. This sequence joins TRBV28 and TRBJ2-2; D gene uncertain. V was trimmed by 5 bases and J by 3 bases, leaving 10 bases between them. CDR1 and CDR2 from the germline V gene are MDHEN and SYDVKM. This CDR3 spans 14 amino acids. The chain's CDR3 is CASSHRRDTGELFF. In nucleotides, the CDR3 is TGTGCCAGCAGTCATCGACGGGACACCGGGGAGCTGTTTTTT.

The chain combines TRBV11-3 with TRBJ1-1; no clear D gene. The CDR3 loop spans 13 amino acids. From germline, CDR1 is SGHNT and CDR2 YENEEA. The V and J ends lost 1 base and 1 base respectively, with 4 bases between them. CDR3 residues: CASSLAGNTEAFF. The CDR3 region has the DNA TGTGCCAGCAGCTTAGCCGGGAACACTGAAGCTTTCTTT.

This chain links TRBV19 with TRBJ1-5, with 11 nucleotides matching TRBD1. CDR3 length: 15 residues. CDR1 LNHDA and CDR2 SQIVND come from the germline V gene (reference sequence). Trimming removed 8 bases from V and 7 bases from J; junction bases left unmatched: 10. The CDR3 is CASGIGTGGGQPQHF. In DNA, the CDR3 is TGTGCCAGTGGGATCGGGACAGGGGGAGGCCAGCCCCAGCATTTT.

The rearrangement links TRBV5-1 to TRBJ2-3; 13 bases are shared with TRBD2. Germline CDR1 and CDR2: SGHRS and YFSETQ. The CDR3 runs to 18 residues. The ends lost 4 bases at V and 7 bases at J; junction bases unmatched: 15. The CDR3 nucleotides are TGCGCCAGCAGCCATATACTAGCGGGAGGGCCGAATGTAAATACGCAGTATTTT. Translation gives CASSHILAGGPNVNTQYF.

The CDR3 here is CASSYSGQGGVSNQPQHF. DNA for the CDR3: TGTGCCAGCAGCTATTCGGGACAGGGGGGCGTTAGCAATCAGCCCCAGCATTTT. The chain employs TRBV21-1 and TRBJ1-5; TRBD1, the table's D call, lacks a check against the DNA. TRBV21-1 is marked as a pseudogene. The CDR3 has 18 amino acids.

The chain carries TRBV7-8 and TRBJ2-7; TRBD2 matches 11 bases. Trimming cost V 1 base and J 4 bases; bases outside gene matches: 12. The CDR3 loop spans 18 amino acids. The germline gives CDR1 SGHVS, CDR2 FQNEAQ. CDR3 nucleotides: TGTGCCAGCAGCTTAGGGGCGAGGTTAGCGGGAGGGAGTTACGAGCAGTACTTC. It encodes CASSLGARLAGGSYEQYF.

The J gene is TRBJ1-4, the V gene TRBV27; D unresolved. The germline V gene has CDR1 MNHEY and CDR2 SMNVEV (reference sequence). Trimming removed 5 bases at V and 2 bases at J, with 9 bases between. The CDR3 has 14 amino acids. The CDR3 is CASSPRDTNEKLFF. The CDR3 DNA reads TGTGCCAGCAGTCCGAGGGATACTAATGAAAAACTGTTTTTT.

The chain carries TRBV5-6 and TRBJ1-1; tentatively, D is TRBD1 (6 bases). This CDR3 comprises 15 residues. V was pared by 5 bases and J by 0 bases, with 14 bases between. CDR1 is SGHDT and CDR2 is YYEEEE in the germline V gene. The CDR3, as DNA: TGTGCCAGCAGTTGGAGGACAGATCTGAACACTGAAGCTTTCTTT. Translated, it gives CASSWRTDLNTEAFF.

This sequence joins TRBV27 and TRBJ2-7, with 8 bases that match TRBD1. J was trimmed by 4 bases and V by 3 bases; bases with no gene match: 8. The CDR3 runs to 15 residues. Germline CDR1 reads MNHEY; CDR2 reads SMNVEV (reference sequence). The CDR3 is CASSLSSQGAYEQYF. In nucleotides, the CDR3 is TGTGCCAGCAGTTTGTCCTCGCAGGGGGCATACGAGCAGTACTTC.

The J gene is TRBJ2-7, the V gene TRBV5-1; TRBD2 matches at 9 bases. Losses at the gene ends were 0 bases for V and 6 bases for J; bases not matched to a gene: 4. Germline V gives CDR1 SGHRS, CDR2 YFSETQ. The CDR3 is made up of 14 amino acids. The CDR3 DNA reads TGCGCCAGCAGCTTGGGGCGGGAGGGCCTCGAGCAGTACTTC. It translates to CASSLGREGLEQYF.

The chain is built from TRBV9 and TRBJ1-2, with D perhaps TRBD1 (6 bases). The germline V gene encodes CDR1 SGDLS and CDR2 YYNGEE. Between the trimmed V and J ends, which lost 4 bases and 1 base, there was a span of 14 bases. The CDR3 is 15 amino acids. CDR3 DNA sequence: TGTGCCAGCAGCCACCGGGACACCTTTAACTATGGCTACACCTTC. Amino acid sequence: CASSHRDTFNYGYTF. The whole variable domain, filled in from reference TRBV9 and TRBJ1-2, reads DSGVTQTPKHLITATGQRVTLRCSPRSGDLSVYWYQQSLDQGLQFLIQYYNGEERAKGNILERFSAQQFPDLHSELNLSSLELGDSALYFCASSHRDTFNYGYTFGSGTRLTVV.